The clone carrying this TCR beta chain was found once. This entry is derived from a study of blood T cell repertoires in COVID-19. Background on the study: Italy, Spain and the United States were the sources of the convalescent and acute COVID-19 samples. PBMCs, B-cell-depleted T cells, or T cells provided the cDNA or gDNA that made up the material.

Authors' data handling: It was from reference gene primer amplification that nucleated cell counts were estimated. This table comes from immunoSEQ multiplex PCR, and its TCRdb copy is limited to in-frame clones, with some not included. That table furnishes V, J and clone size, whereas the DNA furnished D and trimming. The sample consists of 250,000 to 350,000 clones, roughly 90% of them appearing once. V lost 9 bases to trimming and J lost 2 bases, with 10 bases between them. Germline assignment: CDR1 ENHRY and CDR2 SYGVKD. This CDR3 has 12 amino acids. The TCR originated in a man aged 18 to 35 who had recovered from COVID-19. The sample taken for sequencing was peripheral blood. The genes are TRBV10-3 and TRBJ2-5, with a weak D call TRBD2 (5 bases). CDR3 amino acids: CAIGLEQETQYF. The CDR3 DNA reads TGTGCCATAGGACTCGAACAAGAGACCCAGTACTTC.